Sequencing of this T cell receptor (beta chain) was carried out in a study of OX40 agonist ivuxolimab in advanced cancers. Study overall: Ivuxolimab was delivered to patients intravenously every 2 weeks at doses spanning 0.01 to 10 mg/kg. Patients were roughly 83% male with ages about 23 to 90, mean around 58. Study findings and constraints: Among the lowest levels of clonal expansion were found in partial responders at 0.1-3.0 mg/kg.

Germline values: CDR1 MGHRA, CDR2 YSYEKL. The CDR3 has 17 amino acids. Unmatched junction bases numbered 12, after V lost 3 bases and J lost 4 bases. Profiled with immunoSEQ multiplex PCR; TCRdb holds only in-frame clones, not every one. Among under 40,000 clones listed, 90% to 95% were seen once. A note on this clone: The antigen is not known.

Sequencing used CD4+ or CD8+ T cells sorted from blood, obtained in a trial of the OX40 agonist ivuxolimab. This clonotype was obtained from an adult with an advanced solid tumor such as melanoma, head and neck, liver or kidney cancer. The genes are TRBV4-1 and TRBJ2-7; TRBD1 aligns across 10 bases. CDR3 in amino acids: CASSQMGTGVGVYEQYV. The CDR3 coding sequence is TGCGCCAGCAGCCAGATGGGGACAGGGGTAGGGGTTTACGAGCAGTACGTC.